Listed below are T cell receptor beta chains from one sample, sequenced in a study of cytotoxic CD8 clonotypes in ibrutinib-treated CLL. Some clones are missing from TCRdb's copy, which holds only in-frame ones; the method was immunoSEQ multiplex PCR. The table lists 130,000 or so clones, 70% to 80% of them singletons, with 25% to 30% in the top ten. Sequencing was performed on PBMCs, taken after 12 months of ibrutinib treatment. These receptors were taken from a human donor with chronic lymphocytic leukemia. Both conserved end residues are part of each CDR3. A D gene is named only where the DNA matches it firmly. Clone size is stated in some rows and not others, as once, few, many or a class when expanded.

D gene	clone size	V gene	J gene	CDR3 protein	CDR3 DNA
.	.	TRBV5-6	TRBJ2-3	CASKDTGRFTDTQYF	TGTGCCAGCAAGGATACCGGCCGTTTCACAGATACGCAGTATTTT
TRBD1	.	TRBV6-4	TRBJ2-2	CASGRQGGDTGELFF	TGTGCCAGCGGAAGACAGGGGGGGGACACCGGGGAGCTGTTTTTT
.	.	TRBV7-2	TRBJ2-3	CASSLSRDTQYF	TGTGCCAGCAGCTTAAGTCGGGATACGCAGTATTTT
TRBD2	.	TRBV5-6	TRBJ2-7	CASSPGGFEQYF	TGTGCCAGCAGCCCGGGGGGATTCGAGCAGTACTTC
.	few	TRBV18	TRBJ1-3	CASSRSPTDPGNTIYF	TGTGCCAGCTCACGTTCCCCGACTGACCCTGGAAACACCATATATTTT
.	.	TRBV6-5	TRBJ2-7	CASRLTRNSYEQYF	TGTGCCAGCAGACTGACACGGAACTCCTACGAGCAGTACTTC
TRBD2	.	TRBV4-2	TRBJ2-7	CASSQEQRGEQYF	TGTGCCAGCAGCCAAGAACAGCGGGGCGAGCAGTACTTC
TRBD1	.	TRBV7-2	TRBJ2-3	CGVTGQGIMSTDTQYF	TGTGGGGTCACCGGACAGGGGATCATGAGCACAGATACGCAGTATTTT
.	many	TRBV11-2	TRBJ1-1	CASSLGLGTEAFF	TGTGCCAGCAGCTTGGGATTGGGCACTGAAGCTTTCTTT
TRBD1	.	TRBV4-1	TRBJ1-5	CASSQDLETGGRNQPQHF	TGCGCCAGCAGCCAAGACCTGGAGACAGGGGGCCGCAATCAGCCCCAGCATTTT
TRBD1	.	TRBV18	TRBJ1-2	CASSPTPGQGSYGYTF	TGTGCCAGCTCACCAACCCCGGGACAGGGTAGCTATGGCTACACCTTC
TRBD1	once	TRBV29-1	TRBJ2-3	CSVGGSPGQGHGDTQYF	TGCAGCGTTGGGGGCAGCCCGGGACAGGGCCATGGAGATACGCAGTATTTT
.	.	TRBV21-1	TRBJ2-7	CASSMTSGCEQYF	TGTGCCAGCAGCATGACTAGCGGCTGCGAGCAGTACTTC
.	.	TRBV4-1	TRBJ2-1	CASSQDGILSYNEQFF	TGCGCCAGCAGCCAAGATGGAATACTCTCCTACAATGAGCAGTTCTTC